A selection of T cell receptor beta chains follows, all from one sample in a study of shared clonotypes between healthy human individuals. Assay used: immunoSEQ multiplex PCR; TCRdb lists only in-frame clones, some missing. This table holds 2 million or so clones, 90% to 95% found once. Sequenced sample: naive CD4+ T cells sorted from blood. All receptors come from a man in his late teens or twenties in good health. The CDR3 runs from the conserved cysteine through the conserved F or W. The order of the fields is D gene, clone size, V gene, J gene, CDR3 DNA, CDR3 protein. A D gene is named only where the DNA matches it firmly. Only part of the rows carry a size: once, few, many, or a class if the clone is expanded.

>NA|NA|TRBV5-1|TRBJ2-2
TGCGCCAGTCAACGGAACAGGGGCGGGAACGGGGAGCTGTTTTTT
CASQRNRGGNGELFF
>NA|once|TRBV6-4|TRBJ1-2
TGTGCCAGCAGTGACCAGACAGAGCCCCAATTCTGGTATGGCTACACCTTC
CASSDQTEPQFWYGYTF
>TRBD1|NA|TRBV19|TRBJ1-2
TGTGCCAGTATTCCTACGGGACAGAATTATGGCTACACCTTC
CASIPTGQNYGYTF
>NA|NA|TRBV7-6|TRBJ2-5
TGTGCCAGCAGCTTTGTTACGGTCAGGGCCACCGAGACCCAGTACTTC
CASSFVTVRATETQYF
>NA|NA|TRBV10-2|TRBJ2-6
TGCGCCAGCATCGGCCGGGGTCCCTCTGGGGCCAACGTCCTGACTTTC
CASIGRGPSGANVLTF
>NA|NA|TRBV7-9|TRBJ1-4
TGTGCCAGCAGCGCCGAGGGGCAGGCCGTCCGGGGTGAAAAACTGTTTTTT
CASSAEGQAVRGEKLFF
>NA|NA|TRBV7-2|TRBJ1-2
TGTGCCAGCAGCTTACAGGTGTCTTCAATTGGCTACACCTTC
CASSLQVSSIGYTF
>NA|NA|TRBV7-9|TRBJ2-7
TGTGCCAGCAGCTCCAGGGAAGCCTACGAGCAGTACTTC
CASSSREAYEQYF
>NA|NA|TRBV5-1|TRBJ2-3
TGCGCCAGCAGCAAGGGACTACAGGGGCCAGATACGCAGTATTTT
CASSKGLQGPDTQYF
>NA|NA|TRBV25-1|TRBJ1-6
TGTGCCAGCAGTGGGGATCGGAATAATTCACCCCTCCACTTT
CASSGDRNNSPLHF
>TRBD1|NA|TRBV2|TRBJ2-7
TGTGCCAGCAGGGGTGACAGGGGGCTCTCCTACGAGCAGTACTTC
CASRGDRGLSYEQYF
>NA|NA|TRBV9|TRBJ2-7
TGTGCCAGCAGCCCTAAAAGTGGACTAATATACGAGCAGTACTTC
CASSPKSGLIYEQYF
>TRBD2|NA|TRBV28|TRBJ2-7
TGTGCCAGCAGCCTCCGACTAGCGGCACCCTACGAGCAGTACTTC
CASSLRLAAPYEQYF
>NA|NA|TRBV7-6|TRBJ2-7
TGTGCCAGCAGCTCCGGGACAACCTACGAGCAGTACTTC
CASSSGTTYEQYF
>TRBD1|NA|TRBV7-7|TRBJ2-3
TGTGCTAGCAGCCTCACCGGGACAGACACAGATACGCAGTATTTT
CASSLTGTDTDTQYF
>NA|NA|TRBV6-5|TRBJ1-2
TGTGCCAGCAGCCGTGGGGGCTCTGGCTACACCTTC
CASSRGGSGYTF
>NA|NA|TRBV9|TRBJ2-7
TGTGCCAGCAGCGGGGACGGAAACTACGAGCAGTACTTC
CASSGDGNYEQYF
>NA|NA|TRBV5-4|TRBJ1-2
TGTGCCAGCAGCTCGGACGGAAACTATGGCTACACCTTC
CASSSDGNYGYTF
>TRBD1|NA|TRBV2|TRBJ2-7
TGTGCCAGCAGACCCGGGACAGGCTCCTACGAGCAGTACTTC
CASRPGTGSYEQYF
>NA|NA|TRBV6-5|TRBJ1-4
TGTGCCAGCAGCTCAGGAGGGAAACTGTTTTTT
CASSSGGKLFF
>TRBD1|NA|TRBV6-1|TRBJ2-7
TGTGCCAGCAGCGTAGGACAGGGGGAAGTCTACGAGCAGTACTTC
CASSVGQGEVYEQYF
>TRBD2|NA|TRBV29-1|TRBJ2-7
TGCAGCGCCGAATGGCAGGAGCGGGGGTACTACGAGCAGTACTTC
CSAEWQERGYYEQYF
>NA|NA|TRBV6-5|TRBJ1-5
TGTGCCAGCAGTTACTCTTACAGAAATAATCAGCCCCAGCATTTT
CASSYSYRNNQPQHF
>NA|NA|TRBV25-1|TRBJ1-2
TGTGCCAGCAGTGGGCCCGGGAACTATGGCTACACCTTC
CASSGPGNYGYTF
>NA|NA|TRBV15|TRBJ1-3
TGTGCCACCAGCAGAGATTCTGTGGGTTCTGGAAACACCATATATTTT
CATSRDSVGSGNTIYF
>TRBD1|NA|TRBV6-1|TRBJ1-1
TGTGCCAGCAGCGCACAGGGGATCACTGAAGCTTTCTTT
CASSAQGITEAFF
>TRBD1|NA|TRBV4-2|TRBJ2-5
TGTGCCAGCAGCCTGGGACAGAGCCAAGAGACCCAGTACTTC
CASSLGQSQETQYF
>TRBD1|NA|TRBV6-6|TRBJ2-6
TGTGCCAGCAGGGGACAGTCTGGGGCCAACGTCCTGACTTTC
CASRGQSGANVLTF
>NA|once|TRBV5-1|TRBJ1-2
TGCGCCAGCAGCTTGGCCGGACAGCTCTATGGCTACACCTTC
CASSLAGQLYGYTF
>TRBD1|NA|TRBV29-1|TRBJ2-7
TGCAGCGCGCTTGGGGGGCTGACAGGGGCCTACGAGCAGTACTTC
CSALGGLTGAYEQYF
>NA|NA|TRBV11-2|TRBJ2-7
TGTGCCAGCAGCTTAGTAAACGATTACGAGCAGTACTTC
CASSLVNDYEQYF
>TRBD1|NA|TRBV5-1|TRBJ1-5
TGCGCCAGCAGCTTGGCCGGGACAGGGACTCAGCCCCAGCATTTT
CASSLAGTGTQPQHF
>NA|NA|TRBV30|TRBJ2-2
TGTGCCTGGAAGGGCGGGCTATGGGACTTAACGAACACCGGGGAGCTGTTTTTT
CAWKGGLWDLTNTGELFF
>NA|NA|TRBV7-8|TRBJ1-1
TGTGCCAGCAGCTCTCGGGCCCGGACTGAAGCTTTCTTT
CASSSRARTEAFF
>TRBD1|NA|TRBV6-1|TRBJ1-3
TGTGCCAGCAGCCGGGACAGGGAGATAAACACCATATATTTT
CASSRDREINTIYF
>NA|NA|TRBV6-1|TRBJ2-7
TGTGCCAGCAGTAGGACGGTACAATACGAGCAGTACTTC
CASSRTVQYEQYF
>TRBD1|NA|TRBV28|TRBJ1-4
TGTGCCAGCAGTTCGGATCAGGGGGGAACTAATGAAAAACTGTTTTTT
CASSSDQGGTNEKLFF
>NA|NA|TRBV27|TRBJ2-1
TGTGCCAGCAGTTTCTTAGTAGGACCTCACAATGAGCAGTTCTTC
CASSFLVGPHNEQFF
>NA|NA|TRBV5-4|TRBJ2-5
TGTGCCAGCAGCTTGAAGGGGGGGACGTACCAAGAGACCCAGTACTTC
CASSLKGGTYQETQYF
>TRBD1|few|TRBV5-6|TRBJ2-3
TGTGCCAGCAGACGGGACAGGGTGAGGGCTGTGGCGCAGTATTTT
CASRRDRVRAVAQYF
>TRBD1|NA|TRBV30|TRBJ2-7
TGTGCCTGGACTGGGACAGGGGGTTGGTACGAGCAGTACTTC
CAWTGTGGWYEQYF
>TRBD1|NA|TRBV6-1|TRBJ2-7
TGTGCCATTACAACGGGACAGGGGTTCTCCTACGAGCAGTACTTC
CAITTGQGFSYEQYF
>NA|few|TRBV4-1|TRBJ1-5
TGCGCCAGCAGCCAAGACAGGGCCAATCAGCCCCAGCATTTT
CASSQDRANQPQHF
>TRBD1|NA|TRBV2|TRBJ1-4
TGTGCCAGCACTCAGGGGGCTAATGAAAAACTGTTTTTT
CASTQGANEKLFF
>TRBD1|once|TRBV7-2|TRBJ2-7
TGTGCCAGCAGCTTAGCGGGACAGGGTTTCTACGAGCAGTACTTC
CASSLAGQGFYEQYF
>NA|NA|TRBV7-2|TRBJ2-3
TGTGCCAGCCAGACCGGACATTTCGATACGCAGTATTTT
CASQTGHFDTQYF
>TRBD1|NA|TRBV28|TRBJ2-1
TGTGCCAGCAGTAAGGGAGGGACAGGGTACAATGAGCAGTTCTTC
CASSKGGTGYNEQFF
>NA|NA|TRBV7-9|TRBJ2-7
TGTGCCAGCAGCTTCCCAGGGTTCTCCTACGAGCAGTACTTC
CASSFPGFSYEQYF
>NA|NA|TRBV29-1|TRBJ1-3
TGCAGCGTTGAAGCTAACTCTGGAAACACCATATATTTT
CSVEANSGNTIYF
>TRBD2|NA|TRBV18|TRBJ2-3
TGTGCCAGCTCACCAACTAGCGGGAGGGCCGAAGATACGCAGTATTTT
CASSPTSGRAEDTQYF
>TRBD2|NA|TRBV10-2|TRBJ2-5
TGCGCCAGCAGTGACAGCGGGGGGGCCTTTAGAGAGACCCAGTACTTC
CASSDSGGAFRETQYF
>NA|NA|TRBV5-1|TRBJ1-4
TGCGCCAGCAGCTTGGCCAAACTCCCGGTGGCTAATGAAAAACTGTTTTTT
CASSLAKLPVANEKLFF
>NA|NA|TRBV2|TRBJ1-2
TGTGCCTCCAGGGCCTCTAACTATGGCTACACCTTC
CASRASNYGYTF
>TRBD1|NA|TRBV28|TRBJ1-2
TGTGCCAGCAGTCCGAACAGGGGGCTCGACTATGGCTACACCTTC
CASSPNRGLDYGYTF
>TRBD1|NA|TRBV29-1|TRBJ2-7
TGCAGCGTTGAAACAGACAGGGGGCGATCCTACGAGCAGTACTTC
CSVETDRGRSYEQYF
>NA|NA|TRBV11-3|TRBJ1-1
TGTGCCAGCAGCTTAGATCGGGACACTGAAGCTTTCTTT
CASSLDRDTEAFF
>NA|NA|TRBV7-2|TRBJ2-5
TGTGCCAGCAGCTTCAGCGGGCGCCAAGAGACCCAGTACTTC
CASSFSGRQETQYF
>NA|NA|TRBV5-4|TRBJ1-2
TGTGCCAGCAGCTTTTCGGCAGGGCGGTGGGAAGGCTACACCTTC
CASSFSAGRWEGYTF
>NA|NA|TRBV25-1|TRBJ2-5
TGTGCCAGCAGTGAGTTTAGAAAGGAGGCCCAGTACTTC
CASSEFRKEAQYF
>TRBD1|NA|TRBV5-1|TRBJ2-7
TGCGCCAGCAGCTTGGCCCCCGGGACAGGGGAACGCTCCTACGAGCAGTACTTC
CASSLAPGTGERSYEQYF